The text below deals with one T cell receptor beta chain. The antigen this receptor binds is unknown. Base qualities are not at hand, and no much larger clone is one base apart. Cut back by 1 base and 1 base, the V and J ends lie 11 bases apart. CDR1 is given as SGHDT and CDR2 as YYEEEE, both from the germline V gene. The CDR3 starts with the cysteine, ends with the phenylalanine, and has 15 residues. Left in the record is the CDR3 DNA by itself, 45 bases read in frame from the first base. The sample is drawn from a study of neoadjuvant nivolumab and ipilimumab in lung cancer (dated by TCRdb to the early 2020s). Regarding the study in general: In the NEOSTAR trial, nivolumab was administered intravenously at 3 mg/kg on days 1, 15 and 29, and the combination arm also received ipilimumab 1 mg/kg on day 1 only. For each study arm, the primary endpoint of the trial was the rate of major pathologic response (MPR) in the intention-to-treat population. A total of 44 patients with operable NSCLC were treated in the trial, with 23 randomized to nivolumab monotherapy and about 20 randomized to nivolumab plus ipilimumab. TCR repertoires in pretherapy (baseline) peripheral blood were compared with TCR repertoires in tumors resected at surgery after neoadjuvant immune checkpoint blockade. Seven patients had matched pretherapy and resected tumor pairs analyzed, with four treated with nivolumab and three with nivolumab plus ipilimumab.

Summary of the overall study and its limitations: Tumor T-cell richness and clonality rose from pretherapy to surgery in three of three dual-therapy tumors but in only two of four nivolumab-treated tumors. Pretherapy blood TCR richness correlated positively with richness in tumors resected after neoadjuvant therapy (Spearman R ~ 0.8). A small number of samples underwent TCR sequencing. Greater TCR richness and clonality were observed in resected tumors than in tumor-adjacent uninvolved lung, and increases were observed in more dual-therapy-treated tumors. There was no significant correlation between TCR clonality and pathologic tumor regression, and just a single major-pathologic-response sample was available for the clonality-regression analysis.

What the time point label conveys for this sample: at surgical resection after neoadjuvant nivolumab +/- ipilimumab. Samples were obtained from the phase 2 randomized NEOSTAR trial, in which neoadjuvant nivolumab or nivolumab plus ipilimumab followed by surgery was tested in operable NSCLC. Library prep was done by the immunoSEQ multiplex PCR assay. Regarding the original processing steps: Richness and clonality were used to summarize the repertoires, and clones that significantly expanded or contracted between pre- and post-therapy samples were identified. TCRdb took over this immuneACCESS table, retaining in-frame rearrangements with V and J assigned. Such tables are incomplete; in checked studies, under half of the missing clones stem from an unresolved V gene, and the remainder is unexplained. V, J and clone size were drawn from that table, and D and trimming were deduced from the DNA. The sample records approximately 17,000 clones, around 80% of which are singletons. The top ten hold over 6% of the sample.

This clonotype was sampled from an adult with non-small cell lung cancer. The chain was built from TRBV5-6 and TRBJ1-2; too little of a D gene remains to name it. The sequencing here drew on tumor tissue, taken after neoadjuvant nivolumab, alone or with ipilimumab, at or shortly before surgery. The DNA sequence follows: TGTGCCAGCAGCTTGTACCCACCTATTAACTATGGCTACACCTTC. The translation is CASSLYPPINYGYTF. Reference TRBV5-6 and TRBJ1-2 genes cover what lies past the CDR3, so the full variable domain is DAGVTQSPTHLIKTRGQQVTLRCSPKSGHDTVSWYQQALGQGPQFIFQYYEEEERQRGNFPDRFSGHQFPNYSSELNVNALLLGDSALYLCASSLYPPINYGYTFGSGTRLTVV.